This T cell receptor (beta chain) was documented in a study of technical replicates of blood from several donors. Generated by immunoSEQ multiplex PCR, the TCRdb table keeps only in-frame clones and is missing some. In the table there are over 60,000 clones, roughly 93% of which are singletons. The V end was cut by 5 bases, the J end by 2 bases, with 9 bases between. The CDR3 is made up of 13 amino acids. Germline V gives CDR1 MNHEY, CDR2 SVGAGI. The specimen was T cells isolated from PBMCs. This receptor was obtained from a human donor in good health. V usage is TRBV6-5 and J usage is TRBJ1-2; unclear D gene. In DNA form, the CDR3 reads TGTGCCAGCAGTAGGACGGGGAACTATGGCTACACCTTC. Translation gives CASSRTGNYGYTF.